The T cell receptor beta chain under discussion was sequenced for a study of OX40 agonist ivuxolimab in advanced cancers. Points on this clone: As yet, its antigen is unknown.

General study findings and limits: At 0.1 to 3.0 mg/kg, clonal expansion of CD4+ and CD8+ blood T cells had occurred by week 6.

Per germline, CDR1 SEHNR and CDR2 FQNEAQ (reference sequence). Trimming cost V 2 bases and J 0 bases, with 8 bases left between them. CDR3 length: 15 residues. Produced via immunoSEQ multiplex PCR; TCRdb's table is partial and in-frame only. The table includes around 66,000 clones, around 85% detected once. The material was CD4+ or CD8+ T cells sorted from blood, obtained in a trial of the OX40 agonist ivuxolimab. This clonotype was obtained from an adult with an advanced solid tumor such as melanoma, head and neck, liver or kidney cancer. The V call is TRBV7-9, the J call TRBJ1-5; D is unresolved. In DNA, the CDR3 is TGTGCCAGCAGCTTAAGCCGGCATAGCAATCAGCCCCAGCATTTT. Translating gives CASSLSRHSNQPQHF.